This T cell receptor (beta chain) originates from a study of blood T cell repertoires in COVID-19. Study information: The samples span acute and convalescent COVID-19 from the United States, Italy and Spain.

Authors' processing steps: Estimation of nucleated cell counts was performed using reference gene primer amplification. Repertoires were generated with immunoSEQ multiplex PCR, while TCRdb's copy carries only in-frame clones and drops some. The DNA was the basis for D and trimming; V, J and clone size are from that table. The data hold 180,000 or so clones, with more than 75% observed a single time. Trimming took 0 bases from V and 3 from J, leaving 8 bases between them. The CDR3 consists of 14 residues. Germline V CDR1 and CDR2: SNHLY, FYNNEI. The clonotype originates from a woman aged 45-59 years with active or convalescent COVID-19. Input material: peripheral blood. The gene calls are TRBV2 and TRBJ2-5; possibly TRBD1 for D (6 bases). Written as DNA, the CDR3 is TGTGCCAGCAGTGAAGCTAGGGGGAAAGAGACCCAGTACTTC. Its protein is CASSEARGKETQYF. The full variable domain, its missing parts supplied by reference TRBV2 and TRBJ2-5, is EPEVTQTPSHQVTQMGQEVILRCVPISNHLYFYWYRQILGQKVEFLVSFYNNEISEKSEIFDDQFSVERPDGSNFTLKIRSTKLEDSAMYFCASSEARGKETQYFGPGTRLLVL.